This TCR beta chain was captured in a study of low-dose radiotherapy and immunotherapy resistance in tumors (dated by TCRdb to the early 2020s). The study in broad terms: In Cohort 1, each fraction delivered 0.5 Gy every 2 weeks, and the prescribed total PTV dose was 6.5 Gy. Cohort 2 received 1 Gy per fraction every two weeks, with a total of 13 Gy over 26 weeks. Patients took aspirin 300 mg orally once daily for four cycles, starting on cycle 1 day 1. Cyclophosphamide 200 mg/m2 was given intravenously every two weeks, one day before each radiation and immunotherapy administration. No randomization into treatment groups was done for the people taking part in the trial. Nivolumab was administered intravenously as a 240 mg flat dose every two weeks, and ipilimumab was administered intravenously at 1 mg/kg every six weeks. Eight patients were included in the translational analysis, namely three from the first dose cohort plus the first five from the second dose cohort.

Spanning cysteine to phenylalanine, the CDR3 consists of 13 amino acids. Just CDR3 DNA is preserved here, 39 bases in frame from base 1. CDR1 SGHRS and CDR2 YFSETQ are derived from the germline V gene. After removal of 4 bases from V and 8 bases from J, the junction retains 6 bases not matched to a gene. Data came from an Illumina HiSeq 2500. First-strand cDNA was synthesized using Superscript III and a set of TRAV- and TRBV-specific primers, so that both TCRalpha and TCRbeta chains were covered. A roughly 19-cycle PCR with Phusion amplified the TCRs, pairing a constant-region primer with the adapter that was attached to the V primers. The isolated mRNA was amplified using the MessageAmp II aRNA Amplification Kit, with in vitro transcription performed for around 16 hours at 37 degrees C. mRNA for TCR sequencing was isolated with the Dynabeads mRNA DIRECT Purification Kit. Indexed Illumina adapters were added in a second Phusion PCR of 25 cycles, after which AMPure XP beads were used to purify the products. The study's own analysis went as follows. Custom Perl scripts pooled TCR sequences encoding the same protein, removed out-of-frame sequences and computed each clonotype's abundance. Any TCR sequence supported by only a single read was excluded from analysis. Shannon entropy, Gini index, clonality, richness, and the frequency of TCRs shared between repertoires were included as repertoire metrics. TCRdb trimmed the raw reads at Q25, called clones with MiXCR and kept productive beta chains. Identical CDR3 proteins give one entry, which carries the most common genes and DNA. What appears here as the V and J calls and clone size reflects TCRdb's work, not the paper's. The sample includes some 57,000 distinct CDR3 sequences, with 20% to 25% observed a single time. The ten largest clones represent roughly 6.7% of the sample.

The sample's time point, from its label and the paper: after trial treatment. According to the study, the label for this sample's treatment or condition signals: LDRT plus nivolumab, ipilimumab, low-dose cyclophosphamide and aspirin (RACIN trial). Donors were enrolled in RACIN, a single-arm phase I dose-escalation trial combining nivolumab, ipilimumab, aspirin, low-dose cyclophosphamide and low-dose radiotherapy. Eligible patients had advanced, TIL-negative solid tumors. Regarding this clonotype: This clone's antigen is unknown. Base-call qualities are not available, and no considerably larger clone is one nucleotide away.

The clonotype was recovered from a male donor with prostate cancer. The sequencing here drew on PBMCs, taken after low-dose radiotherapy plus immunotherapy. Rearrangement joined TRBV5-1 to TRBJ2-1; TRBD1 lines up with 7 middle nucleotides. The CDR3 here reads CASSIEGADEQFF. The DNA sequence is given as TGCGCCAGCAGCATAGAGGGGGCCGATGAGCAGTTCTTC. The CDR3 plus the reference TRBV5-1 and TRBJ2-1 genes for the other parts give the full variable domain: KAGVTQTPRYLIKTRGQQVTLSCSPISGHRSVSWYQQTPGQGLQFLFEYFSETQRNKGNFPGRFSGRQFSNSRSEMNVSTLELGDSALYLCASSIEGADEQFFGPGTRLTVL.